Listed below are T cell receptor beta chains from one sample, sequenced in a study of blood T cells in healthy people across ages. TCRdb redid the calling of the 5' RACE reads with MiXCR, one entry per CDR3 protein. This table holds about 1.1 million distinct CDR3 sequences, 30% to 40% found once. Sequenced material: blood. Source of these receptors: a man aged 18 to 35 in good health. Both conserved end residues are part of each CDR3. Fields, in order: D gene, V gene, clone size, J gene, CDR3 DNA, CDR3 protein. The D gene is left open where the match is weak. The listing skips clone size in some rows; elsewhere it reads once, few, many or a size class.

d_gene: -
v_gene: TRBV27
abundance: -
j_gene: TRBJ2-5
CDR3nt: TGTGCCAGCAGTTTCGCTGGGCGGTGGGGAGAGACCCAGTACTTC
CDR3aa: CASSFAGRWGETQYF

d_gene: TRBD2
v_gene: TRBV6-5
abundance: few
j_gene: TRBJ2-1
CDR3nt: TGTGCCAGCAGTTCAGAGCGGGGGGGTGAGCAGTTCTTC
CDR3aa: CASSSERGGEQFF

d_gene: TRBD1
v_gene: TRBV20-1
abundance: -
j_gene: TRBJ2-3
CDR3nt: TGCAGTGCTCAATCCCGGACAGGGTTTTTTACAGATACGCAGTATTTT
CDR3aa: CSAQSRTGFFTDTQYF

d_gene: -
v_gene: TRBV6-2/TRBV6-3
abundance: few
j_gene: TRBJ2-1
CDR3nt: TGTGCCAGCAGGGGTTGGCCCCTTTCTAGCAATGAGCAGTTCTTC
CDR3aa: CASRGWPLSSNEQFF

d_gene: -
v_gene: TRBV6-2/TRBV6-3
abundance: -
j_gene: TRBJ1-5
CDR3nt: TGTGCCAGCAGTTACGACGTCTTGTATCAGCCCCAGCATTTT
CDR3aa: CASSYDVLYQPQHF

d_gene: TRBD1
v_gene: TRBV30
abundance: -
j_gene: TRBJ2-3
CDR3nt: TGTGCCTGGAGAGCAGGGGGTTCCACAGATACGCAGTATTTT
CDR3aa: CAWRAGGSTDTQYF

d_gene: -
v_gene: TRBV4-3
abundance: -
j_gene: TRBJ2-5
CDR3nt: TGCGCCAGCAGCCAGCTCCAGGGGGGAGAGACCCAGTACTTC
CDR3aa: CASSQLQGGETQYF

d_gene: -
v_gene: TRBV7-2
abundance: -
j_gene: TRBJ2-3
CDR3nt: TGTGCCAGCAGCTTAGATCCCTGGGACACAGATACGCAGTATTTT
CDR3aa: CASSLDPWDTDTQYF

d_gene: -
v_gene: TRBV27
abundance: few
j_gene: TRBJ1-4
CDR3nt: TGTGCCAGCAGGGAACGGGGTAGATCTGAAAAACTGTTTTTT
CDR3aa: CASRERGRSEKLFF

d_gene: TRBD1
v_gene: TRBV12-3/TRBV12-4
abundance: many
j_gene: TRBJ1-1
CDR3nt: TGTGCCAGCAGCCCTGAGAGACAGGGGAGGTTATGGGGCACTGAAGCTTTCTTT
CDR3aa: CASSPERQGRLWGTEAFF

d_gene: TRBD2
v_gene: TRBV12-3/TRBV12-4
abundance: few
j_gene: TRBJ2-5
CDR3nt: TGTGCTAGCAGTTTAGCAGAGCGGGGGAAGTACAATGAGCAGTACTTC
CDR3aa: CASSLAERGKYNEQYF

d_gene: -
v_gene: TRBV20-1
abundance: -
j_gene: TRBJ1-2
CDR3nt: TGCAGTGCTAGAGACAGTCAGAAAGGGTATGGCTACACCTTC
CDR3aa: CSARDSQKGYGYTF

d_gene: -
v_gene: TRBV12-3/TRBV12-4
abundance: -
j_gene: TRBJ1-1
CDR3nt: TGTGCCAGCAGTTTCGCCGGGACCAGGAACACTGAAGCTTTCTTT
CDR3aa: CASSFAGTRNTEAFF

d_gene: -
v_gene: TRBV29-1
abundance: few
j_gene: TRBJ2-1
CDR3nt: TGCAGCGTTGAAGATCTTCGAGGCCCCGAGACCCAGTTCTTC
CDR3aa: CSVEDLRGPETQFF

d_gene: -
v_gene: TRBV4-2
abundance: many
j_gene: TRBJ2-1
CDR3nt: TGTGCCAGCAGCCAAGAGAGCTCCTACAATGAGCAGTTCTTC
CDR3aa: CASSQESSYNEQFF

d_gene: -
v_gene: TRBV7-7
abundance: -
j_gene: TRBJ2-1
CDR3nt: TGTGCCAGCAGCTTTACTGCTAGCGACGGGGGTGAGCAGTTCTTC
CDR3aa: CASSFTASDGGEQFF

d_gene: -
v_gene: TRBV11-2
abundance: few
j_gene: TRBJ2-3
CDR3nt: TGTGCCAGCGGCTTAGATGTGGCCACAGAAACGCAGTATTTT
CDR3aa: CASGLDVATETQYF

d_gene: -
v_gene: TRBV5-1
abundance: -
j_gene: TRBJ2-1
CDR3nt: TGCGCCAGCAGCTTGGTTGGGTTAGTTGAAAATGAGCAGTTCTTC
CDR3aa: CASSLVGLVENEQFF

d_gene: -
v_gene: TRBV9
abundance: -
j_gene: TRBJ2-5
CDR3nt: TGTGCCAACAGCGAGGTGAATTTGGTCAGACCAGGGGAGACCCAGTACTTC
CDR3aa: CANSEVNLVRPGETQYF

d_gene: TRBD1
v_gene: TRBV7-8
abundance: once
j_gene: TRBJ1-1
CDR3nt: TGTGCCAGCAGCTTAGCGGCAAGACAGGGGGGGACTGAAGCTTTCTTT
CDR3aa: CASSLAARQGGTEAFF

d_gene: -
v_gene: TRBV12-5
abundance: few
j_gene: TRBJ1-5
CDR3nt: TGTGCTAGTAGCCCCCCGCTCGAGTGGAATCAGCCCCAGCATTTT
CDR3aa: CASSPPLEWNQPQHF

d_gene: TRBD1
v_gene: TRBV27
abundance: -
j_gene: TRBJ1-1
CDR3nt: TGTGCCAGCAGCCACAGGGGGCGAATGAACACTGAAGCTTTCTTT
CDR3aa: CASSHRGRMNTEAFF

d_gene: TRBD2
v_gene: TRBV20-1
abundance: -
j_gene: TRBJ2-1
CDR3nt: TGCAGTGCTGCCGGGACTAGACAATTTTCCTACAATGAGCAGTTCTTC
CDR3aa: CSAAGTRQFSYNEQFF

d_gene: -
v_gene: TRBV4-2
abundance: -
j_gene: TRBJ2-2
CDR3nt: TGTGCCAGCAGCCGGTACATTGACGGAAAGGCCGGGGAGCTGTTTTTT
CDR3aa: CASSRYIDGKAGELFF

d_gene: TRBD2
v_gene: TRBV9
abundance: -
j_gene: TRBJ2-3
CDR3nt: TGTGCCAGCAGCCTCAGGACTAGCGGGGGGGTAGTCGCTAGCACAGATACGCAGTATTTT
CDR3aa: CASSLRTSGGVVASTDTQYF

d_gene: TRBD2
v_gene: TRBV20-1
abundance: once
j_gene: TRBJ2-1
CDR3nt: TGCAGTGCTAGCCCGTCGGTTAGCGGGGGGCCTGATTTTGAGCAGTTCTTC
CDR3aa: CSASPSVSGGPDFEQFF

d_gene: TRBD1
v_gene: TRBV29-1
abundance: -
j_gene: TRBJ1-2
CDR3nt: TGCAGCGTAGGGGACAGGCGGGGCGGCTACACCTTC
CDR3aa: CSVGDRRGGYTF

d_gene: -
v_gene: TRBV7-3
abundance: -
j_gene: TRBJ1-2
CDR3nt: TGTGCCAGCAGCTTAGAATCAAGCTATGGCTACACCTTC
CDR3aa: CASSLESSYGYTF

d_gene: -
v_gene: TRBV6-5
abundance: few
j_gene: TRBJ2-7
CDR3nt: TGTGCCAGCAGTTACTCCCGTGGGGACCTGAACGAGCAGTACTTC
CDR3aa: CASSYSRGDLNEQYF

d_gene: TRBD1
v_gene: TRBV24-1
abundance: -
j_gene: TRBJ1-2
CDR3nt: TGTGCCACCTCGAGCAGGGGGTACAACTATGGCTACACCTTC
CDR3aa: CATSSRGYNYGYTF

d_gene: TRBD1
v_gene: TRBV4-1
abundance: -
j_gene: TRBJ1-1
CDR3nt: TGCGCCAGCAGCCTTTCACGGACAGGGTGGACTGAAGCTTTCTTT
CDR3aa: CASSLSRTGWTEAFF

d_gene: -
v_gene: TRBV7-9
abundance: -
j_gene: TRBJ2-1
CDR3nt: TGTGCCAGCAGCCTCCTAACGGTTCAACCAGGGCCACCCGGATACAATGAGCAGTTCTTC
CDR3aa: CASSLLTVQPGPPGYNEQFF

d_gene: TRBD2
v_gene: TRBV29-1
abundance: -
j_gene: TRBJ2-3
CDR3nt: TGCAGCGTTGAAGGCTTAGCGGGGGAGATCACAGATACGCAGTATTTT
CDR3aa: CSVEGLAGEITDTQYF

d_gene: -
v_gene: TRBV5-1
abundance: few
j_gene: TRBJ1-2
CDR3nt: TGCGCCAGCAGCCGGTCGACAGCTAACTATGGCTACACCTTC
CDR3aa: CASSRSTANYGYTF

d_gene: -
v_gene: TRBV28
abundance: -
j_gene: TRBJ2-1
CDR3nt: TGTGCCAGCGAAAGTTCGCATTCGAGCTCCTACAATGAGCAGTTCTTC
CDR3aa: CASESSHSSSYNEQFF

d_gene: -
v_gene: TRBV5-1
abundance: -
j_gene: TRBJ2-3
CDR3nt: TGCGTCAGCAGCACAACAGGGGGGGTTACAGATACGCAGTATTTT
CDR3aa: CVSSTTGGVTDTQYF

d_gene: TRBD2
v_gene: TRBV9
abundance: -
j_gene: TRBJ2-3
CDR3nt: TGTGCCAGCAGCGCTGGGGGGGGTATTGCAGATACGCAGTATTTT
CDR3aa: CASSAGGGIADTQYF

d_gene: -
v_gene: TRBV28
abundance: -
j_gene: TRBJ2-3
CDR3nt: TGTGCCAGCAGTTTTGCCCGGGCGAGAGGCACAGATACGCAGTATTTT
CDR3aa: CASSFARARGTDTQYF

d_gene: -
v_gene: TRBV20-1
abundance: -
j_gene: TRBJ2-5
CDR3nt: TGCAGTGCTACCGGGACGCCCCAGACTGTCCAGTACTTC
CDR3aa: CSATGTPQTVQYF

d_gene: TRBD1
v_gene: TRBV28
abundance: few
j_gene: TRBJ1-2
CDR3nt: TGTGCCAGCAACTCGGGACAGGGGGACTATGGCTACACCTTC
CDR3aa: CASNSGQGDYGYTF

d_gene: -
v_gene: TRBV3-1
abundance: -
j_gene: TRBJ2-2
CDR3nt: TGTGCCAGCAGCCACCCCCCTGGCTGGACGAACACCGGGGAGCTGTTTTTT
CDR3aa: CASSHPPGWTNTGELFF

d_gene: -
v_gene: TRBV27
abundance: -
j_gene: TRBJ1-1
CDR3nt: TGTGCCAGCAGTTTACGGGGGGCCACTGAAGCTTTCTTT
CDR3aa: CASSLRGATEAFF

d_gene: -
v_gene: TRBV15
abundance: -
j_gene: TRBJ1-5
CDR3nt: TGTGCCACCAGCAGAGGAATGCGGGGTCGCAATCAGCCCCAGCATTTT
CDR3aa: CATSRGMRGRNQPQHF

d_gene: TRBD2
v_gene: TRBV20-1
abundance: few
j_gene: TRBJ2-7
CDR3nt: TGCAGTGCTACTTCCGATGGGACTAGCGGGGCATTCTCCTACGAGCAGTACTTC
CDR3aa: CSATSDGTSGAFSYEQYF

d_gene: -
v_gene: TRBV12-3/TRBV12-4
abundance: many
j_gene: TRBJ1-2
CDR3nt: TGTGCCAGCAGATCAGGGTATGGCTACACCTTC
CDR3aa: CASRSGYGYTF

d_gene: TRBD1
v_gene: TRBV18
abundance: -
j_gene: TRBJ1-1
CDR3nt: TGTGCCAGCTCACCACCCGACAGGGGTGAGAAGGCTTTCTTT
CDR3aa: CASSPPDRGEKAFF

d_gene: TRBD2
v_gene: TRBV5-1
abundance: -
j_gene: TRBJ2-1
CDR3nt: TGCGCCAGCAGCCGATCCGAAGCGGGGGGGCTCGAGAGCAATGAGCAGTTCTTC
CDR3aa: CASSRSEAGGLESNEQFF

d_gene: TRBD2
v_gene: TRBV4-1
abundance: few
j_gene: TRBJ2-1
CDR3nt: TGCGCCAGCAGCCAAGGACGCGGGGGTTACAATGAGCAGTTCTTC
CDR3aa: CASSQGRGGYNEQFF

d_gene: TRBD1
v_gene: TRBV14
abundance: -
j_gene: TRBJ1-2
CDR3nt: TGTGCCAGCACCCCGACAGGGCACGGACTATATGGCTACACCTTC
CDR3aa: CASTPTGHGLYGYTF

d_gene: -
v_gene: TRBV29-1
abundance: few
j_gene: TRBJ2-5
CDR3nt: TGCAGCGCCGTGACGGATCCGAAAGAGACCCAGTACTTC
CDR3aa: CSAVTDPKETQYF

d_gene: -
v_gene: TRBV7-2
abundance: -
j_gene: TRBJ1-5
CDR3nt: TGTGCCAGCAGCCCTCGGGGCAGTCACAATCAGCCCCAGCATTTT
CDR3aa: CASSPRGSHNQPQHF

d_gene: -
v_gene: TRBV4-3
abundance: -
j_gene: TRBJ2-1
CDR3nt: TGCGCCAGCAGCCAAGAGACAGGCCGCCACAATGAGCAGTTCTTC
CDR3aa: CASSQETGRHNEQFF

d_gene: -
v_gene: TRBV12-3/TRBV12-4
abundance: many
j_gene: TRBJ1-2
CDR3nt: TGTGCCAGCAGATCTAGCTCTGGCTACACCTTC
CDR3aa: CASRSSSGYTF

d_gene: -
v_gene: TRBV5-1
abundance: few
j_gene: TRBJ2-7
CDR3nt: TGCGCCAGCAGGCCAACAGGGCTCGACGAGCAGTACTTC
CDR3aa: CASRPTGLDEQYF

d_gene: -
v_gene: TRBV27
abundance: -
j_gene: TRBJ2-7
CDR3nt: TGTGCCAGCAGTCCACTCTCGATCGACAGCCAGCTGGGCGAGCAGTACTTC
CDR3aa: CASSPLSIDSQLGEQYF

d_gene: -
v_gene: TRBV20-1
abundance: many
j_gene: TRBJ2-1
CDR3nt: TGCAGTGCTGTCGGACTGGACTACTACAATGAGCAGTTCTTC
CDR3aa: CSAVGLDYYNEQFF

d_gene: -
v_gene: TRBV4-3
abundance: few
j_gene: TRBJ2-2
CDR3nt: TGCGCCAGCAGCCAAGATCATTCGGGTACCGGGGAGCTGTTTTTT
CDR3aa: CASSQDHSGTGELFF